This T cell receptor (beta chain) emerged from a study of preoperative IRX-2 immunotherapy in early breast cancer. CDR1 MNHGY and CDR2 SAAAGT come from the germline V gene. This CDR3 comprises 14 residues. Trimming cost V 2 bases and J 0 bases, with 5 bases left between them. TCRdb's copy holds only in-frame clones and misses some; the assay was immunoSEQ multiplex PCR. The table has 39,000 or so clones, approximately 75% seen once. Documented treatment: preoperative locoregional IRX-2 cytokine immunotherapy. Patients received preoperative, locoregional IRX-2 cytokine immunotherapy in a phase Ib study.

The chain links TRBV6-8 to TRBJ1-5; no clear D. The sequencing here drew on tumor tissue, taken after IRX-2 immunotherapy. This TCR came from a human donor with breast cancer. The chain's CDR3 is CASSYGYSNQPQHF. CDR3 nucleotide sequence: TGTGCCAGCAGTTACGGCTATAGCAATCAGCCCCAGCATTTT.